The 4 T cell receptor beta chains in this list originate from one sample, sequenced in a study of blood T cell repertoires in COVID-19. TCRdb's table, derived via immunoSEQ multiplex PCR, lists solely in-frame clones and lacks some. The sample lists some 200,000 clones, about 83% seen once, with roughly 1.2% in the top ten. Specimen: peripheral blood. These receptors all come from a woman in her twenties or thirties with COVID-19, enrolled during active disease.

The chain recombines TRBV18 with TRBJ2-2, with D perhaps matching TRBD1 (6 bases). The germline V gene encodes CDR1 KGHSH and CDR2 LQKENI. With 3 bases removed from V and 4 bases from J, the gap between germline ends came to 12 bases. This CDR3 region has 15 residues. CDR3 sequence (DNA): TGTGCCAGCTCACCGAAACAGGGCGGCACCGGGGAGCTGTTTTTT. Amino acid sequence: CASSPKQGGTGELFF.

The table lists this clone with a count of one. The V gene is TRBV11-3, the J gene TRBJ1-1; the match to TRBD1 covers 8 bases. V shed 8 bases, J shed 4 bases, and the junction held 3 bases outside the gene matches. The length of the CDR3 is 12 residues. Per germline, CDR1 SGHNT and CDR2 YENEEA. CDR3 sequence: CASSQGGTEAFF. CDR3 DNA sequence: TGTGCCAGCTCACAGGGGGGCACTGAAGCTTTCTTT.

For the CDR3, the DNA is TGTGCCAGCAGCTTAGCGGGCAGGGCAAGCAATCAGCCCCAGCATTTT. Its translation: CASSLAGRASNQPQHF. The V and J genes are TRBV7-9 and TRBJ1-5; possibly TRBD1 for D (5 bases). V lost 0 bases to trimming and J lost 1 base, with 10 bases between them. CDR1 is SEHNR and CDR2 is FQNEAQ in the germline V gene (reference sequence). The CDR3 length is 16 residues.

The chain recombines TRBV28 with TRBJ2-3; D is perhaps TRBD1 or TRBD2 (6 bases each). The germline V gene has CDR1 MDHEN and CDR2 SYDVKM. CDR3 size: 15 residues. Trimming took 10 bases from V and 1 from J, leaving 18 bases between them. The CDR3 DNA reads as TGTGCCACCAGGGGCGGGGCTCGGGGCACAGATACGCAGTATTTT. Its protein product is CATRGGARGTDTQYF.